One sample yielded the 10 T cell receptor beta chains listed below, sequenced in a study of T cell changes during pregnancy in multiple sclerosis. Using immunoSEQ multiplex PCR, the repertoire was profiled, and TCRdb retains in-frame clones only, with some absent. Of under 70,000 clones listed, roughly 91% are singletons. The material was peripheral blood, obtained in the third trimester of pregnancy. The receptors derive from a female donor in good health, enrolled as a control in a pregnancy study.

This clone occurred once. This chain links TRBV27 with TRBJ2-6, with 8 bases lining up with TRBD1. The CDR3 is 17 residues long. Germline CDR1 MNHEY, CDR2 SMNVEV (reference sequence). V shed 4 bases, J shed 0 bases, and the junction held 5 bases outside the gene matches. CDR3 region: CASSWTGSLSGANVLTF. CDR3 DNA sequence: TGTGCCAGCAGTTGGACAGGGTCTCTCTCTGGGGCCAACGTCCTGACTTTC.

The J gene is TRBJ2-1, the V gene TRBV28; TRBD2 is a possible D gene (6 bases). CDR3 length equals 15 residues. Looked up from germline, CDR1 is MDHEN and CDR2 is SYDVKM. V was cut by 6 bases and J by 2 bases, with 14 bases left in between. The CDR3 DNA reads TGTGCCAGCAGGGCGGGGCTCACCCCCTACAATGAGCAGTTCTTC. It specifies CASRAGLTPYNEQFF.

The rearrangement uses TRBV5-6 and TRBJ2-1; 8 positions match TRBD1. This CDR3 is 14 amino acids long. The V gene's germline CDR1 is SGHDT and CDR2 YYEEEE. Losses at the gene ends were 2 bases for V and 5 bases for J; bases not matched to a gene: 3. The CDR3, as DNA: TGTGCCAGCAGCTTTTTGGACAGGGACAATGAGCAGTTCTTC. It yields the protein CASSFLDRDNEQFF.

The chain links TRBV28 to TRBJ2-7, with 9 bases aligning to TRBD2. The CDR3 loop spans 17 amino acids. Germline loops: CDR1 MDHEN, CDR2 SYDVKM. J was trimmed by 3 bases and V by 2 bases; bases with no gene match: 11. In nucleotides, the CDR3 is TGTGCCAGCAGTTTAATTCGTCTAGCGGGGTCGAACTACGAGCAGTACTTC. As protein: CASSLIRLAGSNYEQYF.

V usage is TRBV29-1 and J usage is TRBJ2-7; D is undetermined. V lost 4 bases and J 1 base, leaving 11 bases between the germline ends. This CDR3 contains 13 residues. In germline, CDR1 is SQVTM, CDR2 ANQGSEA. In DNA form, the CDR3 reads TGCAGCGTTGTTGATGGCAGGTCCTACGAGCAGTACTTC. It codes for CSVVDGRSYEQYF.

This chain joins TRBV27 and TRBJ2-1; a weak D match, TRBD2 (5 bases). Germline lookup yields CDR1 MNHEY and CDR2 SMNVEV (reference sequence). The CDR3 has 12 residues. V gave up 0 bases and J gave up 9 bases, with 6 bases separating them. CDR3 sequence reads: CASSLSAGEQFF. The CDR3 DNA is TGTGCCAGCAGTTTATCTGCGGGTGAGCAGTTCTTC.

The chain is built from TRBV21-1 and TRBJ1-1; the D call in the table, TRBD1, was not verified against the DNA. TRBV21-1 is a listed pseudogene. The CDR3 extends over 17 amino acids. The CDR3 loop reads CASSRVQVRTQNTEAFF. CDR3 DNA: TGTGCCAGCAGCAGAGTACAGGTCCGGACCCAGAACACTGAAGCTTTCTTT.

The chain has TRBV6-6 and TRBJ1-1, with D possibly being TRBD1 (5 bases). V lost 8 bases to trimming and J lost 6 bases, with 16 bases between them. The V gene's germline CDR1 is MNHNY and CDR2 SVGAGI (reference sequence). CDR3 length equals 13 residues. This CDR3 is CASGPWAGAEAFF. The CDR3 nucleotides are TGTGCCAGCGGACCCTGGGCGGGGGCTGAAGCTTTCTTT.

CDR3 sequence: CASPKSSGNTIYF. CDR3 in DNA: TGTGCCAGCCCGAAGAGCTCTGGAAACACCATATATTTT. V usage is TRBV2 and J usage is TRBJ1-3; D ambiguous. Germline assignment: CDR1 SNHLY and CDR2 FYNNEI. V lost 8 bases to trimming and J lost 0 bases, with 8 bases between them. There are 13 residues in the CDR3. Complete variable domain (other parts from reference TRBV2 and TRBJ1-3): EPEVTQTPSHQVTQMGQEVILRCVPISNHLYFYWYRQILGQKVEFLVSFYNNEISEKSEIFDDQFSVERPDGSNFTLKIRSTKLEDSAMYFCASPKSSGNTIYFGEGSWLTVV.

The chain has TRBV6-1 and TRBJ2-2; D is possibly TRBD2 (7 bases). The CDR3 contains 15 residues. Germline V gene sequence: CDR1 MNHNS, CDR2 SASEGT. CDR3 amino acids: CASRGRGGPTGELFF. CDR3 sequence (DNA): TGTGCAAGTAGGGGGAGGGGGGGACCCACCGGGGAGCTGTTTTTT.